These 16 T cell receptor beta chains share one sample of origin, sequenced in a study of graft-versus-host responses after intestinal transplantation. Only in-frame clones appear in the TCRdb table, and some are missing; sequencing was by immunoSEQ multiplex PCR. Here the sample spans around 7,800 clones, 95% to 98% being singletons. The sample in question was PBMCs, obtained 23 days after intestinal transplant. These receptors were obtained from a human patient who received an intestinal transplant, so some T cells may come from the graft donor.

The rearrangement joins TRBV7-9 to TRBJ2-7, with D tentatively TRBD1 or TRBD2 (5 bases each). Germline CDR1 is SEHNR and CDR2 is FQNEAQ (reference sequence). Deletions cut 5 bases from V and 3 bases from J, with 14 bases between. This CDR3 contains 14 residues. CDR3 DNA: TGTGCCAGCAGCCATGCGTGGGACGGCTACGAGCAGTACTTC. Its protein is CASSHAWDGYEQYF.

CDR3 loop: CASSEPKDGTIDEKLFF. Here the CDR3 DNA reads TGTGCCAGCAGTGAACCTAAGGACGGGACGATTGATGAAAAACTGTTTTTT. The V gene is TRBV2, the J gene TRBJ1-4, with D perhaps TRBD1 (5 bases). The ends were cut back, 2 bases at V and 6 bases at J, with 19 bases in the middle. In germline, CDR1 is SNHLY, CDR2 FYNNEI. CDR3 length: 17 amino acids.

This chain connects TRBV5-1 to TRBJ2-7, with TRBD1 identical over 7 bases. The V segment lost 0 bases and the J segment 2 bases; nucleotides outside the gene matches: 2. The CDR3 consists of 14 residues. Germline assignment: CDR1 SGHRS and CDR2 YFSETQ. Written as DNA, the CDR3 is TGCGCCAGCAGCTTGGGACAGGGCCCCTACGAGCAGTACTTC. Translation gives CASSLGQGPYEQYF.

V and J are TRBV5-1 and TRBJ2-5; the match to TRBD2 covers 12 bases. Germline V gene lookup returns CDR1 SGHRS and CDR2 YFSETQ. CDR3 length: 16 amino acids. The junction had 2 bases not matched to a gene; V was cut back by 0 bases and J by 2 bases. CDR3 protein: CASSLVGLAGQETQYF. DNA of the CDR3: TGCGCCAGCAGCTTGGTGGGACTAGCGGGTCAAGAGACCCAGTACTTC.

The rearrangement joins TRBV19 to TRBJ2-1; 7 positions match TRBD2. Per the germline V gene, CDR1 is LNHDA and CDR2 is SQIVND (reference sequence). Unmatched junction bases numbered 10, after V lost 9 bases and J lost 8 bases. This CDR3 comprises 13 residues. The CDR3 coding sequence is TGTGCCAGCAGACTAGCCGCCGGCGATGAGCAGTTCTTC. Its protein product is CASRLAAGDEQFF.

V gene TRBV7-2 combines with J gene TRBJ2-7; 7 bases are shared with TRBD1. V gave up 5 bases and J gave up 2 bases; unmatched junction bases: 9. The CDR3 contains 15 residues. CDR1 and CDR2 (germline): SGHTA, FQGNSA. The CDR3 DNA reads as TGTGCCAGCAGCCCAAACCTGGGACAGCCCTACGAGCAGTACTTC. This gives the protein CASSPNLGQPYEQYF.

The chain carries TRBV5-1 and TRBJ2-6; perhaps TRBD1 as D (6 bases). V was trimmed by 3 bases and J by 3 bases, leaving 13 bases between them. CDR1 and CDR2 (germline): SGHRS, YFSETQ. There are 16 residues in the CDR3. CDR3 amino acids: CASSSQTGNGANVLTF. CDR3 DNA: TGCGCCAGCAGCTCCCAAACAGGGAATGGGGCCAACGTCCTGACTTTC.

The chain has TRBV4-1 and TRBJ2-5; TRBD2 matches 7 bases. With V trimmed by 0 bases and J by 4 bases, 11 bases remained unmatched. The CDR3 contains 17 residues. Germline V gene sequence: CDR1 MGHRA, CDR2 YSYEKL. CDR3: CASSQDPPWTSSETQYF. CDR3 nucleotide sequence: TGCGCCAGCAGCCAAGACCCTCCCTGGACTAGTTCAGAGACCCAGTACTTC.

The rearrangement joins TRBV7-9 to TRBJ2-1; D may match TRBD1 or TRBD2 (6 bases each). This CDR3 contains 16 residues. Germline assignment: CDR1 SEHNR and CDR2 FQNEAQ (reference sequence). Trimming pared 1 base from V and 1 base from J, leaving 11 bases between. This CDR3 reads CASSLGWRGSYNEQFF. Written as DNA, the CDR3 is TGTGCCAGCAGCTTAGGATGGAGGGGGTCCTACAATGAGCAGTTCTTC.

The J gene is TRBJ2-3, the V gene TRBV4-1; TRBD2 matches 7 bases. The V and J ends lost 1 base and 4 bases, in that order; junction bases with no gene match: 5. This CDR3 region has 15 residues. The germline gives CDR1 MGHRA, CDR2 YSYEKL. CDR3 amino acids: CASSQVGGRADTQYF. In DNA form, the CDR3 reads TGCGCCAGCAGCCAAGTGGGAGGGAGGGCAGATACGCAGTATTTT.

V is TRBV7-8 and J is TRBJ2-1; possibly TRBD2 for D (6 bases). Trimming took 5 bases from V and 5 from J, leaving 19 bases between them. The CDR3 runs to 16 residues. Germline V gene data show CDR1 as SGHVS and CDR2 as FQNEAQ. The CDR3 protein is CASSLTQEGLHNEQFF. CDR3 in DNA: TGTGCCAGCAGCCTAACTCAGGAGGGCCTCCACAATGAGCAGTTCTTC.

This clone was picked up one time. The rearrangement uses TRBV9 and TRBJ2-7; 8 bases line up with TRBD1. The junction had 5 bases not matched to a gene; V was cut back by 4 bases and J by 2 bases. Germline-derived CDR1 and CDR2 are SGDLS and YYNGEE. The CDR3 covers 14 residues. The CDR3 sequence: CASSIGQGPYEQYF. The CDR3 DNA follows: TGTGCCAGCAGCATCGGACAGGGCCCCTACGAGCAGTACTTC.

This clone came up once. The chain has TRBV5-1 and TRBJ2-1; possible D gene TRBD2, 5 bases. The CDR3 length is 18 residues. The V end lost 4 bases, the J end lost 0 bases, and 20 bases lay between the germline ends. The V gene's germline CDR1 is SGHRS and CDR2 YFSETQ. The CDR3 DNA sequence: TGCGCCAGCAGCCCGGGGTCTTTAGAGAGAAGCTCCTACAATGAGCAGTTCTTC. It specifies CASSPGSLERSSYNEQFF.

This rearrangement joins TRBV4-1 to TRBJ1-2, with D hard to call. Trimming left V 0 bases short and J 11 bases short, with 10 bases between. The CDR3 runs 12 residues. Germline V gene sequence: CDR1 MGHRA, CDR2 YSYEKL. The CDR3 nucleotides are TGCGCCAGCAGCCAAGAAATCGGGGTGTACACCTTC. This encodes CASSQEIGVYTF.

The chain is built from TRBV4-1 and TRBJ2-1, with D hard to call. This CDR3 comprises 16 residues. Trimming shortened V by 0 bases and J by 2 bases, and 11 bases separated the two germline ends. Germline values: CDR1 MGHRA, CDR2 YSYEKL. In DNA, the CDR3 is TGCGCCAGCAGCCAAGAGGCGCCCCCAACCTACAATGAGCAGTTCTTC. This encodes CASSQEAPPTYNEQFF.

The sample holds one count of this clone. The rearrangement links TRBV7-5 to TRBJ2-1; TRBD2, the D gene given by the table, was not confirmed from the DNA. TRBV7-5 is given as a pseudogene. The CDR3 runs to 16 residues. CDR3 in amino acids: CARSLAGGGRVNEQFF. In DNA, the CDR3 is TGTGCCAGAAGCTTAGCGGGCGGGGGCCGGGTCAATGAGCAGTTCTTC.